Each of the 8 T cell receptor beta chains below was sequenced from the same sample in a study of STAT3 mutations in large granular lymphocyte leukemia (dated by TCRdb to the late 2010s). Paper-wide results and their limitations: All T-LGLL patients had at least one immunodominant TCRbeta clonotype, and roughly half had multiple immunodominant subclonotypes.

The library was made by the immunoSEQ multiplex PCR assay. The source is immuneACCESS, and TCRdb retained only in-frame sequences with V and J called. Part of the clones is not carried over; for the studies checked, unresolved V genes explain less than half of this, and the remainder is unexplained. For this sample there are under 4,500 clones; about 70% appear just once. The top ten clones comprise around 70% of the sample. No antigens are known for them. Sequencing was done on a sample of peripheral blood mononuclear cells. The origin of the receptors is a man in his fifties or sixties with T-cell large granular lymphocyte leukemia. Some clones in this sample may be carry-over from other donors' samples. The age is the age at diagnosis.

The genes are TRBV5-1 and TRBJ2-5; 13 bases are a match to TRBD2. Germline V gene data show CDR1 as SGHRS and CDR2 as YFSETQ. The CDR3 consists of 16 residues. V lost 4 bases and J lost 1; bases outside the gene matches: 4. CDR3 sequence: CASSQRLAGGQETQYF. CDR3 coding DNA: TGCGCCAGCAGCCAAAGACTAGCGGGGGGCCAAGAGACCCAGTACTTC.

The chain has TRBV5-1 and TRBJ2-5, with D unresolved. V lost 4 bases to trimming and J lost 2 bases, with 6 bases between them. The CDR3 has 12 amino acids. The germline gives CDR1 SGHRS, CDR2 YFSETQ. Written as DNA, the CDR3 is TGCGCCAGCAGCACCCGACAAGAGACCCAGTACTTC. This codes for CASSTRQETQYF. Using reference TRBV5-1 and TRBJ2-5 for the parts outside the CDR3, the full variable domain is KAGVTQTPRYLIKTRGQQVTLSCSPISGHRSVSWYQQTPGQGLQFLFEYFSETQRNKGNFPGRFSGRQFSNSRSEMNVSTLELGDSALYLCASSTRQETQYFGPGTRLLVL.

V is TRBV30 and J is TRBJ1-6; D is perhaps TRBD1 (5 bases). Germline CDR1 GTSNPN, CDR2 SVGIG (reference sequence). The CDR3 totals 14 residues. V shed 5 bases and J shed 5 bases, with 13 bases lying between them. The CDR3 bases are TGTGCCTGGGGGACGGAGGTCAATAATTCACCCCTCCACTTT. Protein sequence: CAWGTEVNNSPLHF.

J is TRBJ1-4 and V is TRBV4-1; D call uncertain. Trimming left V 0 bases short and J 5 bases short, with 13 bases between. The germline CDR1 and CDR2 sequences are MGHRA and YSYEKL. The CDR3 contains 16 residues. CDR3 amino acids: CASSQDSGFLNEKLFF. DNA of the CDR3: TGCGCCAGCAGCCAAGACTCGGGGTTCTTAAATGAAAAACTGTTTTTT.

In this sample, this clone turned up a few times. The rearrangement uses TRBV25-1 and TRBJ2-2; D is unclear. Trimming removed 4 bases at V and 8 bases at J, with 8 bases between. The CDR3 is made up of 12 amino acids. Germline-derived CDR1 and CDR2 are MGHDK and SYGVNS. The CDR3 here is CASSASGGELFF. The DNA for the CDR3 is TGTGCCAGCAGTGCGTCCGGGGGGGAGCTGTTTTTT. Using reference TRBV25-1 and TRBJ2-2 for the parts outside the CDR3, the full variable domain is EADIYQTPRYLVIGTGKKITLECSQTMGHDKMYWYQQDPGMELHLIHYSYGVNSTEKGDLSSESTVSRIRTEHFPLTLESARPSHTSQYLCASSASGGELFFGEGSRLTVL.

The rearrangement links TRBV18 to TRBJ2-1, with 12 bases fitting TRBD1. The CDR3 is made up of 16 amino acids. The V gene end was trimmed by 3 bases and the J gene end by 8 bases; junction bases not matched to a gene: 8. Germline V gene lookup returns CDR1 KGHSH and CDR2 LQKENI. The CDR3 nucleotides are TGTGCCAGCTCACCCCTGACGGGACAGGGGGCATATGAGCAGTTCTTC. This translates into CASSPLTGQGAYEQFF.

The chain has TRBV5-1 and TRBJ2-3, with 9 bases fitting TRBD2. CDR3 size: 15 residues. With V trimmed by 6 bases and J by 5 bases, 10 bases remained unmatched. Germline V gene data show CDR1 as SGHRS and CDR2 as YFSETQ. The CDR3 reads CASIGGSGGGDTQYF. DNA for the CDR3: TGCGCCAGCATCGGTGGTAGCGGGGGTGGAGATACGCAGTATTTT.

The gene calls are TRBV6-1 and TRBJ2-7; D remains unclear. The CDR3 extends over 12 amino acids. Germline V gene lookup returns CDR1 MNHNS and CDR2 SASEGT. V lost 9 bases to trimming and J lost 4 bases, with 13 bases between them. In DNA form, the CDR3 reads TGTGCCAGTCGAATGACTTGGTACGAGCAGTACTTC. Its translation: CASRMTWYEQYF.